What follows are 8 T cell receptor beta chains derived from one specimen sequenced in a study of blood T cells in healthy people across ages. A second PCR of 7 to 11 cycles used a sample-barcoded 5' primer and a J-beta primer mix. Using its own MiXCR run on the 5' RACE reads, TCRdb lists one record per CDR3 protein. This table has about 680,000 distinct CDR3 sequences, approximately 49% appearing once. Sequencing used blood. The receptors come from a woman in her fifties or sixties in good health.

Written as DNA, the CDR3 is TGTGCCAGCAGGACCGGGTGGTCCGACGAGCAGTACTTC. Translated: CASRTGWSDEQYF. J is TRBJ2-5 and V is TRBV2; no clear D gene. The J call may be faulty, since TRBJ2-7 better matches the DNA end. Germline values: CDR1 SNHLY, CDR2 FYNNEI. This CDR3 spans 13 amino acids.

The rearrangement uses TRBV5-1 and TRBJ2-1; D assignment may be TRBD1 or TRBD2 (5 bases each). CDR1 SGHRS and CDR2 YFSETQ come from the germline V gene. With 1 base removed from V and 3 bases from J, the gap between germline ends came to 11 bases. This CDR3 contains 15 residues. The CDR3 DNA is TGCGCCAGCAGCTTGTCCGTGGGACGCTACAATGAGCAGTTCTTC. Translated, it gives CASSLSVGRYNEQFF.

The gene calls are TRBV5-8 and TRBJ2-5, with D possibly being TRBD2 (5 bases). The CDR3 is 15 residues long. Germline values: CDR1 SGHTS, CDR2 YDEGEE. Trimming pared 0 bases from V and 7 bases from J, leaving 16 bases between. In DNA form, the CDR3 reads TGTGCCAGCAGCTTGGCGACCCCCGGACTGGGGACCCAGTACTTC. Amino acids: CASSLATPGLGTQYF.

The chain couples TRBV20-1 to TRBJ2-1, with TRBD1 matching over 9 bases. CDR1 and CDR2 (germline): DFQATT, SNEGSKA (reference sequence). V lost 1 base and J lost 1; bases outside the gene matches: 5. The CDR3 is 16 residues long. The CDR3 DNA sequence: TGCAGTGCTAGAGGTCGGACAGGGGAGTCCTACAATGAGCAGTTCTTC. It translates to CSARGRTGESYNEQFF.

This clonotype occurred a few times. This chain links TRBV6-6 with TRBJ1-6; TRBD1 aligns across 9 bases. This CDR3 has 14 amino acids. Germline CDR1 MNHNY, CDR2 SVGAGI (reference sequence). J gave up 7 bases and V 6 bases, and 4 bases lay outside the gene matches. The CDR3 here is CASRTGGLNSPLHF. CDR3 DNA: TGTGCCAGCAGGACAGGGGGATTGAATTCACCCCTCCACTTT.

This clonotype was observed once. The chain employs TRBV4-1 and TRBJ2-2; D uncertain. Germline V gene sequence: CDR1 MGHRA, CDR2 YSYEKL. Trimming stripped 0 bases from V and 6 bases from J, with 5 bases between. This CDR3 comprises 13 residues. CDR3 region: CASSQDPAGELFF. For the CDR3, the DNA is TGCGCCAGCAGCCAAGATCCAGCCGGGGAGCTGTTTTTT.

This rearrangement joins TRBV7-2 to TRBJ1-4, with no clear D. This CDR3 has 15 residues. Germline V lookup: CDR1 SGHTA, CDR2 FQGNSA. Trimming left V 1 base short and J 14 bases short, with 20 bases between. CDR3 nucleotides: TGTGCCAGCAGCTTAGGGGCGGAGGGCGCCCGAGCTCTGTTTTTT. Its protein is CASSLGAEGARALFF.

A few counts support this clonotype. The chain links TRBV7-2 to TRBJ2-7, with 8 bases lining up with TRBD1. This CDR3 spans 16 amino acids. The V gene end was trimmed by 1 base and the J gene end by 0 bases; junction bases not matched to a gene: 5. Germline CDR1 reads SGHTA; CDR2 reads FQGNSA. The CDR3 bases are TGTGCCAGCAGCTTAGGACCAGGGGGCAACTCCTACGAGCAGTACTTC. Protein: CASSLGPGGNSYEQYF.